The clone carrying this T cell receptor (beta chain) appeared many times. Its antigen remains unidentified. These data originate in a study of T cells in Graves' hyperthyroidism and ophthalmopathy. Study-wide findings and caveats: In the analysis, a 13 V-J model separated ophthalmopathy from stable hyperthyroidism. Researchers found most expanded thyroid clonotypes above 0.001 in blood as well.

The germline V gene has CDR1 DFQATT and CDR2 SNEGSKA (reference sequence). CDR3 size: 13 residues. Trimming cost V 3 bases and J 4 bases, with 10 bases left between them. The TCR beta CDR3 regions underwent amplification using RNA transcripts as the source. Carried out on the TCR CDR3, a first-round RT-PCR used the HTBI primer set. TCRdb called the multiplex PCR reads again in MiXCR, with one record for every CDR3 protein. The sample records hundreds of thousands of distinct CDR3 sequences, approximately 24% being singletons. This chain uses TRBV20-1 with TRBJ2-4; D is unclear. This TCR derives from a woman aged 30 to 39 with Graves' ophthalmopathy. Sequenced input: blood. The CDR3 loop is CSARADGKNIQYF. As DNA, the CDR3 is TGCAGTGCTAGGGCGGACGGAAAAAACATTCAGTACTTC.